This T cell receptor (beta chain) appears in the sequencing data of a study of blood T cell repertoires in COVID-19. Turning to the study itself: The United States, Italy and Spain supplied acute and convalescent COVID-19 samples. PBMCs, B-cell-depleted T cells, or T cells were the source of the cDNA or gDNA that made up the material.

Authors' analysis steps: Cell counts per sample came from amplifying reference gene primers. The data were produced by immunoSEQ multiplex PCR, yet TCRdb's version contains in-frame clones alone and is incomplete. V, J and clone size are those of that table, while D and trimming were read from the DNA. The table has 300,000 to 400,000 clones, 80% to 90% seen once. The CDR3 consists of 13 residues. The germline CDR1 and CDR2 sequences are LGHDT and YNNKEL (reference sequence). Comments on this clone: A junction boundary mismatches the germline segment, possibly from a read error.

Seattle's cohort entered during active infection and was followed longitudinally. Source material: peripheral blood. V is TRBV3-1 (or the pseudogene TRBV3-2) and J is TRBJ2-1, with 8 bases lining up with TRBD2. This receptor was identified in a young man with COVID-19, enrolled during active disease. The CDR3 protein is CASSQSREAGVLF. The CDR3 DNA is TGTGCCAGCAGCCAGTCCAGGGAAGCGGGGGTCCTCTTC.